Listed below are T cell receptor beta chains from one sample, sequenced in a study of shared clonotypes between healthy human individuals. Produced via immunoSEQ multiplex PCR; TCRdb's table is partial and in-frame only. The table has just over 2,000,000 clones, roughly 95% seen once. Input material: naive CD4+ T cells sorted from blood. The receptors originated from a man between 18 and 29 years old in good health. Both conserved end residues are part of each CDR3. A D gene is named only where the DNA matches it firmly. Some rows mark clone size as missing; the rest say once, few, many or name a class of expanded clone.

V gene	J gene	clone size	D gene	CDR3 protein	CDR3 DNA
TRBV7-9	TRBJ2-5	.	TRBD1	CASSRTGARTYQETQYF	TGTGCCAGCAGCCGTACAGGGGCCCGGACCTACCAAGAGACCCAGTACTTC
TRBV4-2	TRBJ1-1	.	.	CASSQDVLGGGEESEAFF	TGTGCCAGCAGCCAAGACGTTTTGGGCGGGGGCGAGGAAAGTGAAGCTTTCTTT
TRBV10-3	TRBJ2-1	.	.	CAISESPVDEQFF	TGTGCCATCAGTGAGTCCCCTGTAGATGAGCAGTTCTTC
TRBV27	TRBJ2-7	.	TRBD2	CASSFLAGAYEQYF	TGTGCCAGCAGTTTCTTAGCGGGGGCTTACGAGCAGTACTTC
TRBV19	TRBJ2-1	.	.	CASSIGVGSGEQFF	TGTGCCAGTAGTATTGGGGTCGGGAGCGGTGAGCAGTTCTTC
TRBV27	TRBJ2-2	.	.	CASSPTNTGELFF	TGTGCCAGCAGTCCTACGAACACCGGGGAGCTGTTTTTT
TRBV6-1	TRBJ1-3	.	.	CASLSVNTIYF	TGTGCCAGCCTCAGTGTAAACACCATATATTTT
TRBV11-2	TRBJ2-7	.	TRBD2	CASRPTSGSVGEQYF	TGTGCCAGCAGACCCACTAGCGGGAGCGTTGGGGAGCAGTACTTC
TRBV29-1	TRBJ2-7	.	.	CSVVSLTDPFYEQYF	TGCAGCGTTGTTTCATTGACGGATCCCTTCTACGAGCAGTACTTC
TRBV6-1	TRBJ1-5	.	.	CASSDRDSNQPQHF	TGTGCCAGCAGTGATCGGGATAGCAATCAGCCCCAGCATTTT
TRBV6-4	TRBJ2-7	.	TRBD1	CASSEAAGGSYEQYF	TGTGCCAGCAGTGAAGCGGCAGGGGGCTCCTACGAGCAGTACTTC
TRBV27	TRBJ2-5	.	.	CASSFSTGPQETQYF	TGTGCCAGCAGTTTCTCGACAGGCCCACAAGAGACCCAGTACTTC
TRBV2	TRBJ2-5	once	.	CASSEVPETQYF	TGTGCCAGCAGTGAAGTTCCTGAGACCCAGTACTTC
TRBV30	TRBJ2-1	.	.	CAWRAGTYNEQFF	TGTGCCTGGAGAGCTGGCACCTACAATGAGCAGTTCTTC
TRBV2	TRBJ1-1	.	.	CASRDRYSTEAFF	TGTGCCAGCAGAGACAGATATTCCACTGAAGCTTTCTTT
TRBV2	TRBJ1-1	.	TRBD1	CASDREAEAFF	TGTGCCAGCGACAGGGAAGCTGAAGCTTTCTTT
TRBV5-1	TRBJ2-2	.	TRBD1	CASSRDSSNTGELFF	TGCGCCAGCAGCCGGGACAGTTCGAACACCGGGGAGCTGTTTTTT
TRBV29-1	TRBJ1-6	.	TRBD1	CSVRDRDGSPLHF	TGCAGCGTTCGGGACAGGGACGGTTCACCCCTCCACTTT